Presented here are 25 T cell receptor beta chains from one specimen sequenced in a study of early T cells in non-severe SARS-CoV-2 infection. TCRdb recomputed calls from the 5' RACE reads with MiXCR, one row per CDR3 protein. The table includes around 56,000 distinct CDR3 sequences, about 13% detected once. Sequencing used whole blood, obtained at baseline. These receptors were collected from an adult who was a healthcare worker with PCR-confirmed SARS-CoV-2 infection or an uninfected control (not recorded which).

The V call is TRBV28, the J call TRBJ1-2; TRBD1 is a possible D gene (5 bases). The CDR3 spans 13 residues. V gave up 4 bases and J gave up 0 bases, with 6 bases separating them. Germline CDR1 and CDR2: MDHEN and SYDVKM. This CDR3 is CASSSGPNYGYTF. CDR3 sequence (DNA): TGTGCCAGCAGTTCGGGACCTAACTATGGCTACACCTTC.

This chain connects TRBV2 to TRBJ2-3; 9 positions agree with TRBD2. V was pared by 9 bases and J by 3 bases, with 7 bases of the junction left unmatched. The CDR3 length is 14 residues. Germline lookup yields CDR1 SNHLY and CDR2 FYNNEI. The CDR3 DNA sequence: TGTGCCAGTAGGGGGGGACTAGCAACAGATACGCAGTATTTT. Residues: CASRGGLATDTQYF.

The chain has TRBV28 and TRBJ1-6; D may be TRBD1 (5 bases). The length of the CDR3 is 15 residues. V was clipped by 7 bases and J by 6 bases, with 16 bases between them. CDR1 MDHEN and CDR2 SYDVKM come from the germline V gene. As DNA, the CDR3 is TGTGCCAGCATCCAAACCGGGACGGGTAATTCACCCCTCCACTTT. Its protein is CASIQTGTGNSPLHF. The full variable domain, its missing parts supplied by reference TRBV28 and TRBJ1-6, is DVKVTQSSRYLVKRTGEKVFLECVQDMDHENMFWYRQDPGLGLRLIYFSYDVKMKEKGDIPEGYSVSREKKERFSLILESASTNQTSMYLCASIQTGTGNSPLHFGNGTRLTVT.

This clonotype has only a few counts. The chain couples TRBV4-1 to TRBJ1-5; D remains unclear. The length of the CDR3 is 14 residues. Germline V gene lookup returns CDR1 MGHRA and CDR2 YSYEKL. V dropped 0 bases and J dropped 3 bases, with 6 bases sitting between them. The CDR3 DNA sequence: TGCGCCAGCAGCCAAGAAATTATCAATCAGCCCCAGCATTTT. It specifies CASSQEIINQPQHF.

The table lists this clonotype with a few counts. The gene calls are TRBV7-6 and TRBJ1-2; D is perhaps TRBD1 (5 bases). The V and J ends lost 1 base and 5 bases respectively, with 14 bases between them. CDR1 SGHVS and CDR2 FNYEAQ come from the germline V gene. The CDR3 runs 15 residues. The CDR3 coding sequence is TGTGCCAGCAGCTTAGAATTAACGGGGGTATATGGCTACACCTTC. Its protein product is CASSLELTGVYGYTF.

The chain carries TRBV19 and TRBJ2-1; 16 positions agree with TRBD2. V shed 5 bases and J 2 bases; nucleotides not matched to a gene: 9. The germline V gene has CDR1 LNHDA and CDR2 SQIVND (reference sequence). The CDR3 sequence is 19 residues long. This CDR3 reads CASSPTGLAGGSAYNEQFF. The CDR3 coding sequence is TGTGCCAGTAGTCCTACGGGACTAGCGGGAGGGTCCGCCTACAATGAGCAGTTCTTC. Supplemented by reference TRBV19 and TRBJ2-1, the full variable domain reads DGGITQSPKYLFRKEGQNVTLSCEQNLNHDAMYWYRQDPGQGLRLIYYSQIVNDFQKGDIAEGYSVSREKKESFPLTVTSAQKNPTAFYLCASSPTGLAGGSAYNEQFFGPGTRLTVL.

The rearrangement joins TRBV11-2 to TRBJ2-6; D unclear. The CDR3 runs 16 residues. Trimming took 5 bases from V and 2 from J, leaving 13 bases between them. CDR1 SGHAT and CDR2 FQNNGV come from the germline V gene. The CDR3 loop is CASSPSRVPGANVLTF. CDR3 coding DNA: TGTGCCAGCAGCCCTTCCCGGGTACCTGGGGCCAACGTCCTGACTTTC.

The sample holds a few counts of this clonotype. The chain couples TRBV20-1 to TRBJ1-2, with no clear D. This CDR3 is 15 amino acids long. From germline, CDR1 is DFQATT and CDR2 SNEGSKA (reference sequence). V was clipped by 0 bases and J by 4 bases, with 15 bases between them. CDR3 residues: CSARDGNSGPYGYTF. For the CDR3, the DNA is TGCAGTGCTAGAGATGGGAACAGCGGCCCCTATGGCTACACCTTC.

This clonotype was seen at least ten times. The chain carries TRBV3-1 and TRBJ2-7, with 13 bases matching TRBD2. The V gene's germline CDR1 is LGHDT and CDR2 YNNKEL (reference sequence). The CDR3 has 14 amino acids. V was pared by 3 bases and J by 4 bases, with 0 bases of the junction left unmatched. The CDR3 spells CASSQGLAGYEQYF. CDR3 nucleotide sequence: TGTGCCAGCAGCCAGGGACTAGCGGGGTACGAGCAGTACTTC.

This clonotype occurred many times. The rearrangement uses TRBV28 and TRBJ1-1; 9 nucleotides align to TRBD1. The germline V gene has CDR1 MDHEN and CDR2 SYDVKM. CDR3 length equals 14 residues. Trimming cost V 6 bases and J 5 bases; bases outside gene matches: 7. This CDR3 reads CASRQGALVTEAFF. The CDR3, as DNA: TGTGCCAGCAGACAGGGGGCACTGGTAACTGAAGCTTTCTTT.

The CDR3 sequence: CASSPGTGQNVNGYTF. The CDR3 nucleotides read TGTGCCAGCAGCCCCGGGACAGGTCAAAATGTTAATGGCTACACCTTC. This rearrangement joins TRBV7-9 to TRBJ1-2, with 8 bases matching TRBD1. The V segment lost 5 bases and the J segment 6 bases; nucleotides outside the gene matches: 14. Germline V CDR1 and CDR2: SEHNR, FQNEAQ (reference sequence). The CDR3 is made up of 16 amino acids. The entire variable domain, with the rest obtained from reference TRBV7-9 and TRBJ1-2, is as follows: DTGVSQNPRHKITKRGQNVTFRCDPISEHNRLYWYRQTLGQGPEFLTYFQNEAQLEKSRLLSDRFSAERPKGSFSTLEIQRTEQGDSAMYLCASSPGTGQNVNGYTFGSGTRLTVV.

The V call is TRBV4-3, the J call TRBJ2-7; D might be TRBD1 (5 bases). The CDR3 loop spans 16 amino acids. Trimming removed 0 bases from V and 3 bases from J, with 15 bases in between. Germline assignment: CDR1 LGHNA and CDR2 YSLEER. The CDR3 DNA is TGCGCCAGCAGCCAAGAGTCCCTATCCAGGGACTACGAGCAGTACTTC. This sequence encodes CASSQESLSRDYEQYF.

This clonotype was seen just once. The chain links TRBV30 to TRBJ1-1; D is unresolved. The CDR3 has 12 amino acids. Germline loops: CDR1 GTSNPN, CDR2 SVGIG (reference sequence). Between the trimmed V and J ends, which lost 2 bases and 11 bases, there was a span of 15 bases. The CDR3: CAWSNPGPGAFF. The CDR3 DNA is TGTGCCTGGAGTAACCCCGGGCCGGGGGCTTTCTTT.

J is TRBJ1-4 and V is TRBV4-2; D may be TRBD1 (6 bases). The CDR3 covers 16 residues. The germline V gene encodes CDR1 LGHNA and CDR2 YNFKEQ. V shed 0 bases and J shed 8 bases, with 16 bases lying between them. DNA of the CDR3: TGTGCCAGCAGCCAAGATCCCCGACCAGGGGACGAAAAACTGTTTTTT. It codes for CASSQDPRPGDEKLFF.

The CDR3 loop reads CASSFRSYEQYF. CDR3 nucleotide sequence: TGTGCCAGCAGCTTTCGATCCTACGAGCAGTACTTC. The chain recombines TRBV5-5 with TRBJ2-7; D gene unclear. Germline values: CDR1 SGHKS, CDR2 YYEKEE (reference sequence). Trimming pared 2 bases from V and 1 base from J, leaving 4 bases between. CDR3 length equals 12 residues.

This clonotype has at least ten counts. The J gene is TRBJ2-1, the V gene TRBV28; D might be TRBD1 (6 bases). Germline V CDR1 and CDR2: MDHEN, SYDVKM. The CDR3 loop spans 14 amino acids. Between the trimmed V and J ends, which lost 6 bases and 0 bases, there was a span of 9 bases. The CDR3 DNA reads TGTGCCAGCAGGCGGACAGACTCCTACAATGAGCAGTTCTTC. Translating it yields CASRRTDSYNEQFF.

In regard to this clonotype: This may stem from a read error, because a much larger clone lies one nucleotide away. The rearrangement joins TRBV7-6 to TRBJ2-1, with no clear D. The CDR3 is made up of 14 amino acids. V was pared by 1 base and J by 0 bases, with 4 bases between. Germline V gene lookup returns CDR1 SGHVS and CDR2 FNYEAQ. The CDR3 here is CASSLESSYNEQFF. The CDR3 coding sequence is TGTGCCAGCAGCTTAGAGAGCTCCTACAATGAGCAGTTCTTC.

This clonotype has more than one count but fewer than ten. This chain links TRBV20-1 with TRBJ2-3, with 7 bases identical to TRBD1. The CDR3 contains 13 residues. Germline V gene lookup returns CDR1 DFQATT and CDR2 SNEGSKA (reference sequence). Germline trimming cut 5 bases from V and 2 bases from J; bases unmatched to any gene: 4. The chain's CDR3 is CSARQGYTDTQYF. In nucleotides, the CDR3 is TGCAGTGCTCGACAGGGATACACAGATACGCAGTATTTT.

The chain carries TRBV7-2 and TRBJ1-5; no reliable D call. V gave up 5 bases and J gave up 7 bases, with 12 bases separating them. CDR3 length equals 13 residues. CDR1 and CDR2 (germline): SGHTA, FQGNSA. The CDR3 DNA reads as TGTGCCAGCAGCCCCCAGTGGAACCAGCCCCAGCATTTT. Amino acids: CASSPQWNQPQHF. The full variable domain, rest sourced from reference TRBV7-2 and TRBJ1-5, is GAGVSQSPSNKVTEKGKDVELRCDPISGHTALYWYRQSLGQGLEFLIYFQGNSAPDKSGLPSDRFSAERTGGSVSTLTIQRTQQEDSAVYLCASSPQWNQPQHFGDGTRLSIL.

In its sample, this clonotype was seen a few times. This chain joins TRBV7-3 and TRBJ1-2; D uncertain. Trimming pared 3 bases from V and 13 bases from J, leaving 18 bases between. Germline V CDR1 and CDR2: SGHTA, FQGTGA. The CDR3 length is 13 residues. The CDR3 loop is CASSLRQVPNTTF. CDR3 bases: TGTGCCAGCAGCTTGCGGCAGGTCCCTAATACCACCTTC. Filled out from reference TRBV7-3 and TRBJ1-2, the complete variable domain reads GAGVSQTPSNKVTEKGKYVELRCDPISGHTALYWYRQSLGQGPEFLIYFQGTGAADDSGLPNDRFFAVRPEGSVSTLKIQRTERGDSAVYLCASSLRQVPNTTFGSGTRLTVV.

This clonotype has only one observation. This chain links TRBV7-2 with TRBJ2-4; 9 positions agree with TRBD2. The J segment lost 3 bases and the V segment lost 2 bases, leaving 5 bases of the junction unmatched. The CDR3 consists of 16 residues. Germline-derived CDR1 and CDR2 are SGHTA and FQGNSA. CDR3 protein: CASSLQMTSGKNIQYF. DNA of the CDR3: TGTGCCAGCAGCTTACAAATGACTAGCGGCAAAAACATTCAGTACTTC.

This CDR3 reads CASSYDSHNSYEQYF. DNA of the CDR3: TGTGCCAGCAGTTACGACTCCCATAACTCCTACGAGCAGTACTTC. The chain uses TRBV6-2 or TRBV6-3 and TRBJ2-7; no clear D gene. Looked up from germline, CDR1 is MNHEY and CDR2 is SVGEGT. The CDR3 covers 15 residues. V was clipped by 2 bases and J by 0 bases, with 11 bases between them.

This clonotype was observed a few times. The chain links TRBV2 to TRBJ1-6, with D unclear. Trimming took 7 bases from V and 9 from J, leaving 13 bases between them. Germline CDR1 reads SNHLY; CDR2 reads FYNNEI. This CDR3 contains 13 residues. The CDR3 spells CASKHLEASPLHF. CDR3 sequence (DNA): TGTGCCAGCAAGCACCTTGAGGCTTCACCCCTCCACTTT.

The chain uses TRBV18 and TRBJ1-1, with a weak D call TRBD1 (6 bases). The germline V gene has CDR1 KGHSH and CDR2 LQKENI. CDR3 length: 13 amino acids. Trimming took off 11 bases at V and 0 bases at J, with 13 bases between the two ends. The CDR3 DNA reads as TGTGCCGCATCCGGGGGGCTGAACACTGAAGCTTTCTTT. Translating gives CAASGGLNTEAFF. The entire variable domain, with the rest obtained from reference TRBV18 and TRBJ1-1, is as follows: NAGVMQNPRHLVRRRGQEARLRCSPMKGHSHVYWYRQLPEEGLKFMVYLQKENIIDESGMPKERFSAEFPKEGPSILRIQQVVRGDSAAYFCAASGGLNTEAFFGQGTRLTVV.

The chain recombines TRBV27 with TRBJ2-2, with TRBD2 matching 14 bases. Germline V lookup: CDR1 MNHEY, CDR2 SMNVEV (reference sequence). The CDR3 covers 18 residues. With 5 bases clipped from V and 1 base from J, the junction kept 6 bases outside the gene matches. CDR3 residues: CASSQGLAGVGNTGELFF. The DNA of the CDR3 is TGTGCCAGCAGTCAGGGACTAGCGGGAGTAGGGAACACCGGGGAGCTGTTTTTT.